The source of this T cell receptor (beta chain) is a study of blood T cell repertoires in COVID-19. Study as a whole: Acute-phase and convalescent COVID-19 samples originated in the United States, Italy and Spain.

The table came from immunoSEQ multiplex PCR; TCRdb's copy has only in-frame clones and leaves some out. The profile covers fewer than 300,000 clones, with roughly 85% appearing a single time and under 3.5% taken by the ten largest. CDR3 length: 22 residues. V shed 0 bases and J 5 bases; nucleotides not matched to a gene: 22. Germline loops: CDR1 LGHDT, CDR2 YNNKEL (reference sequence). This receptor was obtained from a young woman with acute or convalescent COVID-19. Material: peripheral blood. This sequence joins TRBV3-1 (or the pseudogene TRBV3-2) and TRBJ2-1; 10 bases match TRBD2. The CDR3 DNA reads TGTGCCAGCAGCCAAGATCTTCTAGCGGGAGAGAGAGGGCCCTCAAAGAACAATGAGCAGTTCTTC. This sequence encodes CASSQDLLAGERGPSKNNEQFF.